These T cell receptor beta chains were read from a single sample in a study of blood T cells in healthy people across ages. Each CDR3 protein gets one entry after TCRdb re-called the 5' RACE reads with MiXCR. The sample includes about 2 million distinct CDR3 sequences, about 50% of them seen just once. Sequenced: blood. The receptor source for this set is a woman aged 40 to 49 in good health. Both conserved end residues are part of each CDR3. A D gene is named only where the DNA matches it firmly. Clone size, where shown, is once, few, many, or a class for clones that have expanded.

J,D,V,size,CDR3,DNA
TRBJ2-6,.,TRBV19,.,CASSIKGTSGANVLTF,TGTGCCAGTAGTATCAAGGGGACCTCTGGGGCCAACGTCCTGACTTTC
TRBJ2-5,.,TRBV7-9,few,CASSPIADQETQYF,TGTGCCAGCAGCCCCATAGCGGACCAAGAGACCCAGTACTTC
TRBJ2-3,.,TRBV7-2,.,CASSSTPLSTDTQYF,TGTGCCAGCAGCTCTACCCCTCTTAGCACAGATACGCAGTATTTT
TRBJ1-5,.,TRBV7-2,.,CASSVGRYQPQHF,TGTGCCAGCAGCGTAGGACGGTACCAGCCCCAGCATTTT
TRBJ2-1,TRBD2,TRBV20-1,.,CSASRSLERGYNEQFF,TGCAGTGCTAGTCGAAGCTTGGAGCGGGGATACAATGAGCAGTTCTTC
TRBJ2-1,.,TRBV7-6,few,CASSSDSSEQFF,TGTGCCAGCAGCTCAGACAGTAGTGAGCAGTTCTTC
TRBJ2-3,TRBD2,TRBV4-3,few,CASSQDLAGGPDTQYF,TGCGCCAGCAGCCAAGATCTAGCGGGGGGGCCAGATACGCAGTATTTT
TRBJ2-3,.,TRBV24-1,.,CATSDPMVSIDTQYF,TGTGCCACCAGTGATCCCATGGTTTCGATAGATACGCAGTATTTT
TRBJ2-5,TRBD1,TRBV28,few,CASRDSRGLRETQYF,TGTGCCAGCAGGGACTCTAGGGGGCTACGGGAGACCCAGTACTTC
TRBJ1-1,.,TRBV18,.,CASGHGAHHQGRGTEAFF,TGTGCCAGCGGTCACGGGGCCCACCATCAAGGGAGAGGAACTGAAGCTTTCTTT
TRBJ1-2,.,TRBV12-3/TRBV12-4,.,CASSFWTLSGYGYTF,TGTGCCAGCAGTTTTTGGACCCTTTCGGGCTATGGCTACACCTTC
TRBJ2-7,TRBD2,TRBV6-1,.,CASSGLLPSGAYNEQYF,TGTGCCAGCAGCGGATTGCTACCTAGCGGGGCCTACAATGAGCAGTACTTC
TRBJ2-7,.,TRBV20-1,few,CSARDFDSARNEQYF,TGCAGTGCTAGAGATTTTGACTCTGCGCGAAACGAGCAGTACTTC
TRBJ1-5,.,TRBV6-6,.,CASDNSNQPQHF,TGTGCCAGCGATAATAGCAATCAGCCCCAGCATTTT
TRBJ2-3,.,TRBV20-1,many,CSASRGPDTQYF,TGCAGTGCTAGTAGAGGCCCAGATACGCAGTATTTT
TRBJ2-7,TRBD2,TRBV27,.,CASSLWASGSYEQYF,TGTGCCAGCAGTTTATGGGCTAGCGGTTCCTACGAGCAGTACTTC
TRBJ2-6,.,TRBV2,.,CASSPNALGAYVLTF,TGTGCCAGCAGTCCAAACGCCCTGGGGGCCTACGTCCTGACTTTC
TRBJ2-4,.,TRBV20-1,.,CSADLVESAKNIQYF,TGCAGTGCCGACCTCGTGGAGTCCGCCAAAAACATTCAGTACTTC
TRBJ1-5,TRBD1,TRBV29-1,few,CSVADRVNQPQHF,TGCAGCGTGGCGGACAGGGTAAATCAGCCCCAGCATTTT
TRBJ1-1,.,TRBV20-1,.,CSASGGINTEAFF,TGCAGTGCTAGCGGAGGGATAAACACTGAAGCTTTCTTT
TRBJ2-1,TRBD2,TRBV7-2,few,CASSFTGTSPYNEQFF,TGTGCCAGCAGCTTTACCGGGACTAGCCCTTACAATGAGCAGTTCTTC
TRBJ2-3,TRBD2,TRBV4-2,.,CASSQEPRTSGMADAQYF,TGTGCCAGCAGCCAAGAGCCTCGGACTAGCGGTATGGCGGATGCGCAGTATTTT
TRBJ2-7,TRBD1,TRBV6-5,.,CASSRDRDPSYEQYF,TGTGCCAGCAGCCGGGACAGGGATCCCTCCTACGAGCAGTACTTC
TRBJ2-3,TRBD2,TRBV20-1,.,CSASGLADSTDTQYF,TGCAGTGCTAGTGGTCTAGCGGATAGCACAGATACGCAGTATTTT
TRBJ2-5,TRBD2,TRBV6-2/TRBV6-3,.,CASSPNPGLAGGRQETQYF,TGTGCCAGCAGTCCCAACCCGGGACTAGCGGGGGGACGCCAAGAGACCCAGTACTTC
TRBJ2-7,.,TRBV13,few,CASSFFRENEQYF,TGTGCCAGCAGCTTTTTCAGGGAGAACGAGCAGTACTTC
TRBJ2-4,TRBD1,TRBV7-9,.,CASSLGQGAIVGNIQYF,TGTGCCAGCAGCTTAGGGCAGGGGGCTATTGTGGGAAACATTCAGTACTTC
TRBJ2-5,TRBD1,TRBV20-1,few,CSARTQGSQETQYF,TGCAGTGCAAGGACACAGGGGTCCCAAGAGACCCAGTACTTC
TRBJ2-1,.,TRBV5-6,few,CASSLGGYGYNEQFF,TGTGCCAGCAGCTTAGGGGGGTACGGCTACAATGAGCAGTTCTTC
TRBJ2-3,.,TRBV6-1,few,CASRLGVSTDTQYF,TGTGCCAGCAGGCTGGGGGTGAGCACAGATACGCAGTATTTT
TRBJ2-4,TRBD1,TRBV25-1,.,CASSEWTGNIQYF,TGTGCCAGCAGTGAGTGGACAGGAAACATTCAGTACTTC
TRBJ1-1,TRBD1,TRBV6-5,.,CASSYGQGTLRAFF,TGTGCCAGCAGTTACGGACAGGGGACGCTTCGAGCTTTCTTT
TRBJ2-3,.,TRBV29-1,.,CSVVGQLTADTQYF,TGCAGCGTTGTTGGCCAGTTAACCGCAGATACGCAGTATTTT
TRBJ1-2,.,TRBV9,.,CASSVEVGPHLGYTF,TGTGCCAGCAGCGTAGAAGTGGGGCCCCATTTGGGCTACACCTTC
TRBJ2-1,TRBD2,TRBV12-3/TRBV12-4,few,CASLSGGDNEQFF,TGTGCCAGCCTTAGCGGGGGGGACAATGAGCAGTTCTTC
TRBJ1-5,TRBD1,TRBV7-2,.,CASSLDRGGDSNQPQHF,TGTGCCAGCAGCTTAGACAGGGGAGGGGATAGCAATCAGCCCCAGCATTTT
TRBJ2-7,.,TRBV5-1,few,CASSLSKGAEQYF,TGCGCCAGCAGCTTGTCGAAAGGGGCCGAGCAGTACTTC
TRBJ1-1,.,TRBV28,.,CASSLVLMNTEAFF,TGTGCCAGCAGTTTAGTGCTCATGAACACTGAAGCTTTCTTT
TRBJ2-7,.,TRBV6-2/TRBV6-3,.,CASSYSTAPTYEQYF,TGTGCCAGCAGTTACTCAACAGCTCCTACCTACGAGCAGTACTTC
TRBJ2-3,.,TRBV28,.,CASSFGRSTDMQYF,TGTGCCAGCAGTTTTGGGAGGTCCACAGATATGCAGTATTTT
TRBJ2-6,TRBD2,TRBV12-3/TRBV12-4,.,CASSPGGNAGANVLTF,TGTGCCAGCAGCCCGGGGGGTAACGCTGGGGCCAACGTCCTGACTTTC
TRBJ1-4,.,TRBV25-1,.,CASSEYRQGSEKLFF,TGTGCCAGCAGTGAATATCGGCAGGGGTCCGAAAAACTGTTTTTT
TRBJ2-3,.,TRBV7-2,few,CASSLARAFTDTQYF,TGTGCCAGCAGCTTAGCGCGGGCTTTCACAGATACGCAGTATTTT
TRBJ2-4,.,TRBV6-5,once,CASSYNIRGSVDLLGNIQYF,TGTGCCAGCAGTTACAATATCAGGGGTTCGGTAGACCTGTTGGGAAACATTCAGTACTTC
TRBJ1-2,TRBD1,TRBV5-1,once,CASGDRANYGYTF,TGCGCCAGCGGCGACAGGGCAAACTATGGCTACACCTTC
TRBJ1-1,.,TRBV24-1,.,CATSDRQQGPTEAFF,TGTGCCACCAGTGACCGACAACAGGGCCCCACTGAAGCTTTCTTT
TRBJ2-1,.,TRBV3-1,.,CAGSRSGGIGEQFF,TGTGCCGGCAGTCGATCGGGCGGCATTGGTGAGCAGTTCTTC
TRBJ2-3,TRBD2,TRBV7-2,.,CASSPGVAGGVGYF,TGTGCCAGCAGCCCCGGGGTAGCGGGGGGCGTAGGGTATTTT
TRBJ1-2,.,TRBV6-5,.,CASTFLGSETYGYTF,TGTGCCAGCACCTTCTTGGGGTCCGAAACCTATGGCTACACCTTC
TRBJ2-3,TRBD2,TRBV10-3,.,CAIKSEGLPGLAADHTDTQYF,TGTGCCATCAAATCGGAGGGCTTACCGGGACTAGCGGCTGATCACACAGATACGCAGTATTTT
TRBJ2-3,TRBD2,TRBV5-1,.,CASSQQASGGRTDTQYF,TGCGCCAGCAGCCAACAAGCTAGCGGGGGCCGCACAGATACGCAGTATTTT
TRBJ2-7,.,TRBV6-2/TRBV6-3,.,CASRKQIGGLLSTYEQYF,TGTGCCAGCAGAAAACAAATAGGGGGACTGCTATCGACCTACGAGCAGTACTTC
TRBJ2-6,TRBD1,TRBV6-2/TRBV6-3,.,CASSRMGQARSGANVLTF,TGTGCCAGCAGCCGGATGGGACAGGCCCGCTCTGGGGCCAACGTCCTGACTTTC
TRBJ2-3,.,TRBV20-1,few,CSARGSPRTDTQYF,TGCAGTGCTAGGGGGAGCCCTAGAACAGATACGCAGTATTTT